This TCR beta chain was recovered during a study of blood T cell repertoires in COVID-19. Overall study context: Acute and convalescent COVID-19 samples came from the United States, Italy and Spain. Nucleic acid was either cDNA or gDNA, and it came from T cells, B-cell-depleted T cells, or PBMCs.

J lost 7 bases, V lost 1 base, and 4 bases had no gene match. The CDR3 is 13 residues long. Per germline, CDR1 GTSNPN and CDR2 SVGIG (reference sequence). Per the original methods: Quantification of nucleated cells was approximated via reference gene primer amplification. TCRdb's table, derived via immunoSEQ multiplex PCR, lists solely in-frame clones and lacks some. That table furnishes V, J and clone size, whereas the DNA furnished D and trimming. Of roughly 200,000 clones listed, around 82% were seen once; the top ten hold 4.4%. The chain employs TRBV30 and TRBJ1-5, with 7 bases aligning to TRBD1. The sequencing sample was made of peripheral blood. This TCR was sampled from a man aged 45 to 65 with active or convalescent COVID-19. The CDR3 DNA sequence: TGTGCCTGGAGTGCGGGGACAGACCAGCCCCAGCATTTT. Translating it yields CAWSAGTDQPQHF.